This T cell receptor beta chain came from a study of T cells after yellow fever vaccination. V was pared by 8 bases and J by 7 bases, with 18 bases between. From germline, CDR1 is LNHDA and CDR2 SQIVND (reference sequence). CDR3 length equals 13 residues. Each CDR3 protein is one row after TCRdb ran MiXCR on the 5' RACE reads. In the table there are about 330,000 distinct CDR3 sequences, about 4% of which are singletons. The receptor's source is a young man who received the YFV17D yellow fever vaccine. The sequenced sample was PBMCs, obtained 5 days after the yellow fever booster vaccination. The chain recombines TRBV19 with TRBJ2-7; D is possibly TRBD1 (6 bases). The CDR3 nucleotides read TGTGCCAGTGGTGACAGGTTGTACGAGGAGCAGTACTTC. Translated, it gives CASGDRLYEEQYF. Together with reference TRBV19 and TRBJ2-7, the CDR3 gives the full variable domain: DGGITQSPKYLFRKEGQNVTLSCEQNLNHDAMYWYRQDPGQGLRLIYYSQIVNDFQKGDIAEGYSVSREKKESFPLTVTSAQKNPTAFYLCASGDRLYEEQYFGPGTRLTVT.